Described below is a single T cell receptor (beta chain) sequence and its context. How the authors handled the data: How many nucleated cells were present was estimated from reference gene primer amplification. Assay: immunoSEQ multiplex PCR; the TCRdb copy retains only in-frame clones and omits some. D and trimming were read from the DNA, whereas the V and J calls and clone size are those reported in that table. The table records fewer than 300,000 clones, about 87% of them present only once. This sample is drawn from a study of blood T cell repertoires in COVID-19. For the study at large: Material from acute and convalescent COVID-19 was sourced from the United States, Italy and Spain. Sample material is recorded as cDNA or gDNA derived from T cells, B-cell-depleted T cells, or PBMCs.

V was cut by 3 bases and J by 0 bases, with 12 bases left in between. This CDR3 is 14 amino acids long. Germline V gene lookup returns CDR1 SQVTM and CDR2 ANQGSEA. This chain uses TRBV29-1 with TRBJ2-7; possibly TRBD2 for D (5 bases). This receptor was taken from a man in his 60s who had recovered from COVID-19. Sequencing was performed on peripheral blood. Here the CDR3 DNA reads TGCAGCGTTGACGTGCCCGGGAACTCCTACGAGCAGTACTTC. Residues: CSVDVPGNSYEQYF.